Below, 28 T cell receptor beta chains from the same sample are listed, as sequenced in a study of regulatory T cells in long-lasting Graves disease. Arm-PCR of CDR3 regions with iRepertoire HTBI primers generated TCR beta libraries. One entry per CDR3 protein, called by TCRdb with MiXCR from the multiplex PCR reads. This sample has roughly 420,000 distinct CDR3 sequences, with about a sixth found just once. Time point denoted: newly diagnosed GD, antithyroid drugs for less than 3 months. Extracted RNA from PBMCs served as the source of the TCR library. Another study also made use of these data, one on T cells in Graves' hyperthyroidism and ophthalmopathy.

Sequencing used peripheral blood mononuclear cells (PBMCs), obtained at new diagnosis, from a patient treated with antithyroid drugs. These receptors all come from a woman in her 30s with Graves disease.

The chain has TRBV7-9 and TRBJ2-1; 8 bases align to TRBD1. J lost 6 bases, V lost 1 base, and 11 bases had no gene match. Germline-derived CDR1 and CDR2 are SEHNR and FQNEAQ (reference sequence). The CDR3 contains 17 residues. CDR3: CASSLEYGQGIGNEQFF. The CDR3 region has the DNA TGTGCCAGCAGCTTAGAATACGGACAGGGAATAGGCAATGAGCAGTTCTTC. The whole variable domain, remainder taken from reference TRBV7-9 and TRBJ2-1, is DTGVSQNPRHKITKRGQNVTFRCDPISEHNRLYWYRQTLGQGPEFLTYFQNEAQLEKSRLLSDRFSAERPKGSFSTLEIQRTEQGDSAMYLCASSLEYGQGIGNEQFFGPGTRLTVL.

In its sample, this clonotype was seen many times. J is TRBJ1-1 and V is TRBV7-8; 8 bases are a match to TRBD1. Germline lookup yields CDR1 SGHVS and CDR2 FQNEAQ. The CDR3 is 17 residues long. J lost 6 bases, V lost 4 bases, and 16 bases had no gene match. CDR3 nucleotide sequence: TGTGCCAGCAGCTCCTACATCCCTAAAGGACAGGGCCCTGAAGCTTTCTTT. This codes for CASSSYIPKGQGPEAFF.

For this clonotype: It may be a read error: a sequence one base away is much more abundant. J is TRBJ1-4 and V is TRBV12-3 or TRBV12-4; D unclear. The CDR3 loop spans 13 amino acids. The V gene lost 2 bases and the J gene lost 7 bases, with 8 bases spanning the gap. This CDR3 is CASSLMGSEKLFF. Here the CDR3 DNA reads TGTGCCAGCAGTTTAATGGGGAGTGAAAAACTGTTTTTT.

This clonotype was observed many times. The rearrangement joins TRBV12-3 or TRBV12-4 to TRBJ2-7; D unclear. The CDR3 runs 11 residues. V was clipped by 6 bases and J by 8 bases, with 11 bases between them. The CDR3 coding sequence is TGTGCCAGCAGCGTAGGAAGGCAGCAGTACTTC. This gives the protein CASSVGRQQYF.

The chain recombines TRBV5-1 with TRBJ1-1; D not resolved. This CDR3 region has 13 residues. CDR1 is SGHRS, CDR2 YFSETQ, per germline. Trimming took off 6 bases at V and 1 base at J, with 10 bases between the two ends. The DNA of the CDR3 is TGCGCCAGCATGGACGGCCAGAACACTGAAGCTTTCTTT. Encoded protein: CASMDGQNTEAFF.

The sample holds many counts of this clonotype. The chain has TRBV5-1 and TRBJ2-7; possibly TRBD1 or TRBD2 for D (5 bases each). V was trimmed by 4 bases and J by 7 bases, leaving 15 bases between them. The CDR3 length is 13 residues. Germline-derived CDR1 and CDR2 are SGHRS and YFSETQ. CDR3 residues: CASSPRGRGEQYF. CDR3 bases: TGCGCCAGCAGCCCCCGGGGCCGCGGGGAGCAGTACTTC.

Notes on this clonotype: A read error is possible here, since a much larger clone lies one base away. The V call is TRBV12-3 or TRBV12-4, the J call TRBJ2-1; TRBD2 matches at 8 bases. With 8 bases clipped from V and 10 bases from J, the junction kept 4 bases outside the gene matches. The CDR3 runs 11 residues. The CDR3 spells CASARGGEQFF. DNA of the CDR3: TGTGCCAGCGCCCGCGGGGGGGAGCAGTTCTTC.

This clonotype was counted at least ten times. This chain joins TRBV6-1 and TRBJ2-1; D unclear. This CDR3 is 11 amino acids long. The V gene's germline CDR1 is MNHNS and CDR2 SASEGT. The V end lost 5 bases, the J end lost 8 bases, and 7 bases lay between the germline ends. CDR3 sequence reads: CASSQFDEQFF. CDR3 coding DNA: TGTGCCAGCAGTCAGTTCGATGAGCAGTTCTTC.

There are many counts of this clonotype. This sequence joins TRBV12-3 or TRBV12-4 and TRBJ2-2; D is undetermined. Trimming removed 6 bases at V and 3 bases at J, with 2 bases between. CDR3 size: 11 residues. The CDR3, as DNA: TGTGCCAGCAGATACACCGGGGAGCTGTTTTTT. Its translation: CASRYTGELFF.

This rearrangement joins TRBV9 to TRBJ1-1; the D gene is possibly TRBD1 (5 bases). The germline V gene encodes CDR1 SGDLS and CDR2 YYNGEE. Trimming shortened V by 0 bases and J by 7 bases, and 10 bases separated the two germline ends. This CDR3 has 13 residues. This CDR3 is CASSVDHGGEAFF. CDR3 nucleotides: TGTGCCAGCAGCGTAGATCATGGGGGTGAAGCTTTCTTT.

This chain links TRBV2 with TRBJ2-7; D is possibly TRBD1 (5 bases). The germline V gene encodes CDR1 SNHLY and CDR2 FYNNEI. Trimming removed 3 bases from V and 7 bases from J, with 10 bases in between. The CDR3 sequence is 12 residues long. The CDR3 coding sequence is TGTGCCAGCAGTGATGACAGCGAGGAGCAGTACTTC. This sequence encodes CASSDDSEEQYF.

This clonotype was recorded many times. The gene calls are TRBV7-8 and TRBJ2-1; 7 nucleotides match TRBD2. V shed 6 bases and J 1 base; nucleotides not matched to a gene: 6. Germline V gives CDR1 SGHVS, CDR2 FQNEAQ. This CDR3 has 15 residues. The CDR3 nucleotides are TGTGCCAGCAGGATTAGCGGGTATTCCTACAATGAGCAGTTCTTC. Translated, it gives CASRISGYSYNEQFF.

There are many counts of this clonotype. The V and J genes are TRBV6-5 and TRBJ2-1; 8 positions agree with TRBD2. Germline V gene lookup returns CDR1 MNHEY and CDR2 SVGAGI. The CDR3 consists of 18 residues. The V segment lost 0 bases and the J segment 1 base; nucleotides outside the gene matches: 8. The CDR3 here is CASSYSIGGARSYNEQFF. The CDR3 region has the DNA TGTGCCAGCAGTTACTCGATCGGGGGGGCGAGGTCCTACAATGAGCAGTTCTTC.

This clonotype occurred many times. This chain connects TRBV2 to TRBJ1-1, with 10 bases matching TRBD1. J was trimmed by 2 bases and V by 6 bases; bases with no gene match: 12. The CDR3 covers 17 residues. Germline CDR1 is SNHLY and CDR2 is FYNNEI. CDR3 in DNA: TGTGCCAGCAGAGGTACCGGGGACAGGGGACTTAACACTGAAGCTTTCTTT. This translates into CASRGTGDRGLNTEAFF.

A note on this clonotype: A clone one base away is much larger, so this may be a read error. The chain uses TRBV6-2 or TRBV6-3 and TRBJ2-3, with D uncertain. The end of the DNA is better explained by TRBJ2-7, so the J call may be wrong. Germline V gene data show CDR1 as MNHEY and CDR2 as SVGEGT. This CDR3 spans 17 amino acids. The DNA of the CDR3 is TGTGCCAGCGGTTCTCTCGAGGCCGAGAAAAGGAGATACGAGCAGTACTTC. Translation gives CASGSLEAEKRRYEQYF.

This clonotype was observed a handful of times. The V call is TRBV10-1, the J call TRBJ2-7; 7 bases match TRBD1. CDR3 size: 14 residues. The germline CDR1 and CDR2 sequences are WNHNN and SYGVQD (reference sequence). V lost 3 bases to trimming and J lost 3 bases; unmatched junction nucleotides: 5. CDR3 amino acids: CASSDADRRYEQYF. CDR3 sequence (DNA): TGCGCCAGCAGTGACGCGGACAGGCGCTACGAGCAGTACTTC.

This clonotype was observed at least ten times. The rearrangement links TRBV6-1 to TRBJ2-5, with a possible D match to TRBD1 (6 bases). CDR1 is MNHNS, CDR2 SASEGT, per germline. This CDR3 is built from 13 residues. Trimming took 1 base from V and 5 from J, leaving 8 bases between them. Written as DNA, the CDR3 is TGTGCCAGCAGTGAAGGGGGGCGGGAGACCCAGTACTTC. Its translation: CASSEGGRETQYF.

This clonotype has just a few counts. The chain joins TRBV6-2 or TRBV6-3 to TRBJ2-7; the match to TRBD2 covers 8 bases. CDR1 and CDR2 (germline): MNHEY, SVGEGT. The V and J ends lost 1 base and 2 bases, in that order; junction bases with no gene match: 4. The CDR3 sequence is 15 residues long. CDR3 sequence: CASSYLQREPYEQYF. CDR3 DNA sequence: TGTGCCAGCAGTTACTTACAGCGGGAGCCCTACGAGCAGTACTTC.

This clonotype was detected ten times or more. The gene calls are TRBV11-1 and TRBJ2-7; possible D gene TRBD1, 6 bases. The germline gives CDR1 SGHAT, CDR2 FQDESV (reference sequence). Trimming left V 5 bases short and J 4 bases short, with 21 bases between. The CDR3 loop spans 16 amino acids. CDR3 nucleotide sequence: TGTGCCAGCAGCCCTTCATCCGGGACAAAATCTTACGAGCAGTACTTC. This sequence encodes CASSPSSGTKSYEQYF.

This clonotype was found a few times. The chain uses TRBV3-1 and TRBJ2-3; D is unclear. Germline assignment: CDR1 LGHDT and CDR2 YNNKEL (reference sequence). Trimming took 1 base from V and 11 from J, leaving 10 bases between them. The CDR3 covers 12 residues. In DNA form, the CDR3 reads TGTGCCAGCAGCCAAGGAATCTATGGGCAGTATTTT. Translating it yields CASSQGIYGQYF.

There are many counts of this clonotype. The chain carries TRBV5-5 and TRBJ1-1; no clear D gene. CDR1 is SGHKS and CDR2 is YYEKEE in the germline V gene (reference sequence). This CDR3 is 16 amino acids long. V was trimmed by 6 bases and J by 0 bases, leaving 18 bases between them. This CDR3 reads CASTRTTASMNTEAFF. The CDR3 DNA follows: TGTGCCAGCACCAGAACAACAGCCTCTATGAACACTGAAGCTTTCTTT.

This clonotype was detected a few times. The gene calls are TRBV6-1 and TRBJ1-1; TRBD1 matches 7 bases. The CDR3 consists of 14 residues. Looked up from germline, CDR1 is MNHNS and CDR2 is SASEGT. J gave up 8 bases and V 4 bases, and 10 bases lay outside the gene matches. The CDR3 sequence: CASSGKGARAEAFF. The CDR3 DNA follows: TGTGCCAGCAGTGGGAAGGGGGCGCGGGCCGAAGCTTTCTTT.

This clonotype occurred many times. The chain couples TRBV15 to TRBJ2-7; D gene ambiguous. CDR3 length equals 13 residues. In germline, CDR1 is LNHNV, CDR2 YYDKDF (reference sequence). Between the trimmed V and J ends, which lost 0 bases and 0 bases, there was a span of 3 bases. This chain's CDR3 is CATSRDSSYEQYF. The CDR3 nucleotides read TGTGCCACCAGCAGAGATTCCTCCTACGAGCAGTACTTC. The full variable domain, completed using reference TRBV15 and TRBJ2-7, is DAMVIQNPRYQVTQFGKPVTLSCSQTLNHNVMYWYQQKSSQAPKLLFHYYDKDFNNEADTPDNFQSRRPNTSFCFLDIRSPGLGDTAMYLCATSRDSSYEQYFGPGTRLTVT.

Note on this clonotype: Given a much more abundant clone one base away, this may be a read error. Because it lacks the conserved phenylalanine or tryptophan at the end, this CDR3 is likely a read error. Because the CDR3's place on the DNA is in doubt, the DNA is left out and the CDR3 is given as listed by TCRdb. The rearrangement joins TRBV27 to TRBJ2-3. CDR1 is MNHEY, CDR2 SMNVEV, per germline (reference sequence). Termini included, the CDR3 measures 12 amino acids. The CDR3 sequence is CASTSRSYEQYL.

This clonotype was recorded at least ten times. The chain carries TRBV20-1 and TRBJ2-7; 10 nucleotides line up with TRBD1. The CDR3 is made up of 14 amino acids. Germline V lookup: CDR1 DFQATT, CDR2 SNEGSKA (reference sequence). V gave up 1 base and J gave up 6 bases; unmatched junction bases: 6. The CDR3 reads CSARAGTGAAEQYF. CDR3 DNA: TGCAGTGCTAGAGCCGGGACAGGGGCAGCCGAGCAGTACTTC.

Points on this clonotype: A junction end diverges from the germline sequence, so it may reflect a read error. The J gene is TRBJ1-1, the V gene TRBV13, with no clear D. The CDR3 consists of 11 residues. In germline, CDR1 is PRHDT, CDR2 FYEKMQ (reference sequence). The CDR3 spells CTSSLATEAFF. CDR3 in DNA: TGTACCAGCAGCTTAGCGACTGAAGCTTTCTTT.

This clonotype has a count of ten or more. The V and J genes are TRBV10-3 and TRBJ2-2; D is perhaps TRBD1 (5 bases). V was pared by 3 bases and J by 1 base, with 9 bases between. The CDR3 has 15 residues. Germline V gives CDR1 ENHRY, CDR2 SYGVKD. Here the CDR3 reads CAISDQGMNTGELFF. The CDR3 bases are TGTGCCATCAGTGATCAGGGTATGAACACCGGGGAGCTGTTTTTT.

Points on this clonotype: A much larger clone differs from this one at a single base, so this may be a read error. V usage is TRBV6-1 and J usage is TRBJ2-3; 10 nucleotides line up with TRBD2. This CDR3 is 20 amino acids long. The J segment lost 2 bases and the V segment lost 5 bases, leaving 19 bases of the junction unmatched. Germline V gene lookup returns CDR1 MNHNS and CDR2 SASEGT. DNA for the CDR3: TGTGCCAGCAGTCACCCCCTAACTAGCGGGGAACGGCCCCTCACAGATACGCAGTATTTT. Protein: CASSHPLTSGERPLTDTQYF.